These T cell receptor beta chains were read from a single sample in a study of cytomegalovirus exposure and HLA in healthy donors. The protocol was immunoSEQ multiplex PCR, while the TCRdb copy is restricted to in-frame clones and leaves out a portion. Of about 93,000 clones listed, about 79% were seen once; the top ten hold about 3.8%. Input material: PBMCs. The receptors shown here come from a man in his forties or fifties in good health and CMV-seronegative. The CDR3 runs from the conserved cysteine through the conserved F or W. Each record gives: J gene, clone size, V gene, D gene, CDR3 protein, CDR3 DNA. A D gene is named only where the DNA matches it firmly. Clone size is stated in some rows and not others, as once, few, many or a class when expanded.

J gene: TRBJ2-7; clone size: NA; V gene: TRBV6-6; D gene: NA; CDR3 protein: CASSYGGSPDYEQYF; CDR3 DNA: TGTGCCAGCAGTTACGGCGGCTCACCTGACTACGAGCAGTACTTC
J gene: TRBJ2-3; clone size: once; V gene: TRBV7-9; D gene: TRBD1; CDR3 protein: CASSPWTGGTDTQYF; CDR3 DNA: TGTGCCAGCAGCCCCTGGACAGGGGGCACAGATACGCAGTATTTT
J gene: TRBJ2-1; clone size: NA; V gene: TRBV5-5; D gene: TRBD2; CDR3 protein: CASSTLAGGSRTYNEQFF; CDR3 DNA: TGTGCCAGCAGCACACTAGCGGGAGGGTCTCGCACCTACAATGAGCAGTTCTTC
J gene: TRBJ2-7; clone size: NA; V gene: TRBV27; D gene: TRBD1; CDR3 protein: CASGAGQGAIEQYF; CDR3 DNA: TGTGCCAGCGGCGCGGGACAGGGGGCCATCGAGCAGTACTTC
J gene: TRBJ2-7; clone size: NA; V gene: TRBV19; D gene: NA; CDR3 protein: CASSQQSGYEQYF; CDR3 DNA: TGTGCCAGTAGCCAACAGAGCGGCTACGAGCAGTACTTC
J gene: TRBJ1-1; clone size: NA; V gene: TRBV9; D gene: NA; CDR3 protein: CASSLTGGYPEAFF; CDR3 DNA: TGTGCCAGCAGCCTTACGGGCGGGTACCCTGAAGCTTTCTTT
J gene: TRBJ2-1; clone size: once; V gene: TRBV7-9; D gene: TRBD2; CDR3 protein: CASSPAGTRHRNEQFF; CDR3 DNA: TGTGCCAGCAGCCCAGCCGGGACTAGACACCGCAATGAGCAGTTCTTC
J gene: TRBJ1-1; clone size: NA; V gene: TRBV6-6; D gene: TRBD1; CDR3 protein: CASSGTGTGNTEAFF; CDR3 DNA: TGTGCCAGCAGTGGGACCGGGACAGGGAACACTGAAGCTTTCTTT
J gene: TRBJ2-3; clone size: NA; V gene: TRBV9; D gene: TRBD1; CDR3 protein: CASSLDRAPADTQYF; CDR3 DNA: TGTGCCAGCAGCTTAGACAGGGCCCCGGCAGATACGCAGTATTTT
J gene: TRBJ2-3; clone size: NA; V gene: TRBV4-1; D gene: NA; CDR3 protein: CASSAQGLTDTQYF; CDR3 DNA: TGCGCCAGCAGCGCGCAGGGCCTCACAGATACGCAGTATTTT
J gene: TRBJ2-7; clone size: NA; V gene: TRBV28; D gene: TRBD1; CDR3 protein: CASSLGTVYEQYF; CDR3 DNA: TGTGCCAGCAGCCTTGGGACAGTTTACGAGCAGTACTTC
J gene: TRBJ2-7; clone size: NA; V gene: TRBV14; D gene: TRBD2; CDR3 protein: CASSQRTSGGSSGEQYF; CDR3 DNA: TGTGCCAGCAGCCAACGGACTAGCGGGGGCTCCTCTGGAGAGCAGTACTTC
J gene: TRBJ2-2; clone size: NA; V gene: TRBV5-1; D gene: NA; CDR3 protein: CASSSLDSGNTGELFF; CDR3 DNA: TGCGCCAGCAGCTCCTTGGACAGCGGAAATACCGGGGAGCTGTTTTTT
J gene: TRBJ2-7; clone size: NA; V gene: TRBV6-5; D gene: TRBD1; CDR3 protein: CASSYSWTGDEQYF; CDR3 DNA: TGTGCCAGCAGTTACTCATGGACAGGGGACGAGCAGTACTTC
J gene: TRBJ2-3; clone size: NA; V gene: TRBV11-1; D gene: TRBD2; CDR3 protein: CASSPKGLDTYTQYF; CDR3 DNA: TGTGCCAGCAGCCCCAAGGGACTAGACACATATACGCAGTATTTT
J gene: TRBJ2-7; clone size: few; V gene: TRBV5-1; D gene: NA; CDR3 protein: CASSLEGRLDEQYF; CDR3 DNA: TGCGCCAGCAGCTTGGAAGGGAGGCTTGACGAGCAGTACTTC
J gene: TRBJ2-1; clone size: NA; V gene: TRBV27; D gene: TRBD1; CDR3 protein: CASTRIRQGAYGEQFF; CDR3 DNA: TGTGCCAGCACCAGAATAAGACAGGGGGCCTACGGTGAGCAGTTCTTC
J gene: TRBJ2-7; clone size: NA; V gene: TRBV15; D gene: NA; CDR3 protein: CATGAGRSSYEQYF; CDR3 DNA: TGTGCCACCGGCGCGGGCAGGAGCTCCTACGAGCAGTACTTC
J gene: TRBJ2-7; clone size: NA; V gene: TRBV28; D gene: NA; CDR3 protein: CASGLPGSYEQYF; CDR3 DNA: TGTGCCAGCGGTCTTCCGGGTTCCTACGAGCAGTACTTC
J gene: TRBJ2-3; clone size: NA; V gene: TRBV28; D gene: TRBD2; CDR3 protein: CASRGPAGVGDTQYF; CDR3 DNA: TGTGCCAGCAGAGGCCCAGCGGGAGTTGGAGATACGCAGTATTTT
J gene: TRBJ2-5; clone size: NA; V gene: TRBV5-1; D gene: NA; CDR3 protein: CASSRQPGETQYF; CDR3 DNA: TGCGCCAGCTCACGACAGCCCGGGGAGACCCAGTACTTC
J gene: TRBJ1-2; clone size: NA; V gene: TRBV28; D gene: NA; CDR3 protein: CASRRPSGGSYGYTF; CDR3 DNA: TGTGCCAGCCGCCGCCCGAGTGGGGGGAGCTATGGCTACACCTTC
J gene: TRBJ2-7; clone size: NA; V gene: TRBV27; D gene: TRBD2; CDR3 protein: CASSTLAGGPHEQYF; CDR3 DNA: TGTGCCAGCAGTACTCTAGCGGGGGGGCCCCACGAGCAGTACTTC
J gene: TRBJ2-4; clone size: once; V gene: TRBV4-1; D gene: TRBD2; CDR3 protein: CASSQDIGSSGVKNIQYF; CDR3 DNA: TGCGCCAGCAGCCAAGATATTGGGTCGAGCGGGGTCAAAAACATTCAGTACTTC
J gene: TRBJ2-1; clone size: NA; V gene: TRBV5-1; D gene: TRBD1; CDR3 protein: CASSRYLEGQGDYNEQFF; CDR3 DNA: TGCGCCAGCAGCCGGTACCTAGAGGGACAGGGGGATTACAATGAGCAGTTCTTC
J gene: TRBJ1-3; clone size: once; V gene: TRBV2; D gene: TRBD1; CDR3 protein: CASSRDRGTGNTIYF; CDR3 DNA: TGTGCCAGCAGTCGTGACAGGGGTACTGGAAACACCATATATTTT
J gene: TRBJ2-6; clone size: NA; V gene: TRBV28; D gene: TRBD1; CDR3 protein: CASTRTGLSGANVLTF; CDR3 DNA: TGTGCCAGCACCCGGACAGGGCTCTCTGGGGCCAACGTCCTGACTTTC
J gene: TRBJ2-7; clone size: NA; V gene: TRBV6-6; D gene: TRBD1; CDR3 protein: CASSQRDRGFYEQYF; CDR3 DNA: TGTGCCAGCAGCCAACGGGACAGGGGGTTCTACGAGCAGTACTTC
J gene: TRBJ2-3; clone size: NA; V gene: TRBV6-1; D gene: NA; CDR3 protein: CAQRVEGTDTQYF; CDR3 DNA: TGTGCCCAGAGGGTCGAGGGCACAGATACGCAGTATTTT
J gene: TRBJ1-1; clone size: NA; V gene: TRBV5-6; D gene: NA; CDR3 protein: CASSLPGMNTEAFF; CDR3 DNA: TGTGCCAGCAGCTTGCCAGGGATGAACACTGAAGCTTTCTTT
J gene: TRBJ1-2; clone size: NA; V gene: TRBV2; D gene: TRBD1; CDR3 protein: CASSATPDRGGGYTF; CDR3 DNA: TGTGCCAGCAGCGCGACCCCAGACAGGGGAGGGGGCTACACCTTC
J gene: TRBJ2-7; clone size: NA; V gene: TRBV25-1; D gene: TRBD1; CDR3 protein: CASRTGGEQYF; CDR3 DNA: TGTGCCAGCAGGACAGGGGGTGAGCAGTACTTC
J gene: TRBJ1-2; clone size: NA; V gene: TRBV2; D gene: NA; CDR3 protein: CASSEAGGGYTF; CDR3 DNA: TGTGCCAGCAGTGAAGCGGGGGGTGGCTACACCTTC